This TCR beta chain was documented in a study of T cell responses to AZD1222 COVID-19 vaccine. Findings of the study overall: Spike-specific TCR breadth rose after two AZD1222 doses, and depth rose as well. Most donors were white British, females outnumbered males, and clonal diversity was possibly underestimated. Baseline seropositivity occurred in only a handful of AZD1222 recipients. Across the whole spike, CD4 TCRs peaked at regions 160-218 and 743-854.

Note on this clone: Its specificity is not known.

This table comes from immunoSEQ multiplex PCR, and its TCRdb copy is limited to in-frame clones, with some not included. The sample holds approximately 150,000 clones; more than 90% are singletons and the top ten take 3% to 4%. Sequenced material: peripheral blood, taken 28 days after the second AZD1222 dose. This receptor was taken from an adult who received the AZD1222 COVID-19 vaccine.

The CDR3 DNA follows: TGCAGCGTCGGCCCCACTCTAAGATCCTCCTACAATGAGCAGTTCTTC. Translation: CSVGPTLRSSYNEQFF. The chain carries TRBV29-1 and TRBJ2-1; D not certain. Trimming took off 6 bases at V and 0 bases at J, with 18 bases between the two ends. The length of the CDR3 is 16 residues. The germline V gene has CDR1 SQVTM and CDR2 ANQGSEA.